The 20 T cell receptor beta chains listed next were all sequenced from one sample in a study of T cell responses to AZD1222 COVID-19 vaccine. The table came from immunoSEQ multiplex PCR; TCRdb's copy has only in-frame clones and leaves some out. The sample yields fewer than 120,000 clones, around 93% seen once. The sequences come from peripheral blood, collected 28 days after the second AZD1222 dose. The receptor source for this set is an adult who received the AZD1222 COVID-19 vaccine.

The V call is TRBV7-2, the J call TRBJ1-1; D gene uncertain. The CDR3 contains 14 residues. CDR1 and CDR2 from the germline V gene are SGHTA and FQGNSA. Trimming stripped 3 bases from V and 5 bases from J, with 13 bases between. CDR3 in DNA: TGTGCCAGCAGCTTCCGCCTCGATGGGACTGAAGCTTTCTTT. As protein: CASSFRLDGTEAFF.

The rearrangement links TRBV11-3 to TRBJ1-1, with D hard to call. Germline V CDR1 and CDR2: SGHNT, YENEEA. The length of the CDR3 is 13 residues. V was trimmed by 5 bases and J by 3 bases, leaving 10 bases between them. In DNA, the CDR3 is TGTGCCAGCAGCGGCCGTGTGGACACTGAAGCTTTCTTT. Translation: CASSGRVDTEAFF.

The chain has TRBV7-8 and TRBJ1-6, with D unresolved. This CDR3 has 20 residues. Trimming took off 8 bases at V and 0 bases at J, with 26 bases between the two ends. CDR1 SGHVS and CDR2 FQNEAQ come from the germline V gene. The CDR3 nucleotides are TGTGCCAGCCTCCAAAATATGTATAGCGGTCCGAGCTCCTATAATTCACCCCTCCACTTT. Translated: CASLQNMYSGPSSYNSPLHF.

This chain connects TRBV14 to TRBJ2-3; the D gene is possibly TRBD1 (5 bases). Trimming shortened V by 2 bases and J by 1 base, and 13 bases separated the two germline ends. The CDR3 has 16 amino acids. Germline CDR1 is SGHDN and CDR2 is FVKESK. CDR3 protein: CASSQPWGGGTDTQYF. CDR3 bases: TGTGCCAGCAGCCAACCCTGGGGCGGAGGCACAGATACGCAGTATTTT.

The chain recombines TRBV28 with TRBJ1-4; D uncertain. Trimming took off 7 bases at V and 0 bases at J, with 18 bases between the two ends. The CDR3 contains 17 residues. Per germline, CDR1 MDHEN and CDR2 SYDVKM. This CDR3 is CASIRSGFTSTNEKLFF. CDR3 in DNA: TGTGCCAGCATTCGCTCGGGATTTACATCAACTAATGAAAAACTGTTTTTT.

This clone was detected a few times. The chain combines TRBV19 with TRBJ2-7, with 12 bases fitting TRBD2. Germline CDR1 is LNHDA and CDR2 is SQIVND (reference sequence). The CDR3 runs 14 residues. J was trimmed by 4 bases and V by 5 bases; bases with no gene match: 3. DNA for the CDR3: TGTGCCAGTAGTGCTGGACTAGCGGGATACGAGCAGTACTTC. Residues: CASSAGLAGYEQYF.

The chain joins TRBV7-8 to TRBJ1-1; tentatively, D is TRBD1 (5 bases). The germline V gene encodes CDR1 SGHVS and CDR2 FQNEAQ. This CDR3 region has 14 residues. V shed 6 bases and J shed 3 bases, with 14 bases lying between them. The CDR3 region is CASRGPGPDTEAFF. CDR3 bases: TGTGCCAGCAGGGGGCCAGGCCCAGACACTGAAGCTTTCTTT.

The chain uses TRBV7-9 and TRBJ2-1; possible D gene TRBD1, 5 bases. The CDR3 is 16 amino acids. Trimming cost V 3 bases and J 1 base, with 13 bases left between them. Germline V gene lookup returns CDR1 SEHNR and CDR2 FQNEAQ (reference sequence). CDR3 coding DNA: TGTGCCAGCAGCTTCCCTCGGACACATTCCTACAATGAGCAGTTCTTC. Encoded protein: CASSFPRTHSYNEQFF.

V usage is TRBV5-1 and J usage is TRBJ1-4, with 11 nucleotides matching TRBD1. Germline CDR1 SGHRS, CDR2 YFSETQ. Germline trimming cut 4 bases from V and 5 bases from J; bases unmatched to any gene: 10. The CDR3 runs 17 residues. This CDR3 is CASSPGTGGKVNEKLFF. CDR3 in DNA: TGCGCCAGCAGCCCCGGGACAGGGGGTAAGGTGAATGAAAAACTGTTTTTT.

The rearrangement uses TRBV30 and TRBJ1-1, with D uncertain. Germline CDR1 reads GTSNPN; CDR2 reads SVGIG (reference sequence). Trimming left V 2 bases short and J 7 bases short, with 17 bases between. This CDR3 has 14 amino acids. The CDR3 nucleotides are TGTGCCTGGAGTCGTCAACCCGGGAAGATTGAAGCTTTCTTT. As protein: CAWSRQPGKIEAFF.

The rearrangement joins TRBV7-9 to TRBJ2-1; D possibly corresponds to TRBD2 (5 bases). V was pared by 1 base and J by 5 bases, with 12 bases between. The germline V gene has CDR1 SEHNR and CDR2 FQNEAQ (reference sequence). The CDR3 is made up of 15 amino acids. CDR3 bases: TGTGCCAGCAGCTTAGTGGGAGAGCGAAACAATGAGCAGTTCTTC. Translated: CASSLVGERNNEQFF.

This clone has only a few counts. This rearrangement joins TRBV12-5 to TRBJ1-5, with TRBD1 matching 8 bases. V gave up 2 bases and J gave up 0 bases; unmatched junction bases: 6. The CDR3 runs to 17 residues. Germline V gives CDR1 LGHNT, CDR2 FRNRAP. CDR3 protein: CASGLRQGWNSNQPQHF. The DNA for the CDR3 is TGTGCTAGTGGTTTGAGACAGGGGTGGAATAGCAATCAGCCCCAGCATTTT. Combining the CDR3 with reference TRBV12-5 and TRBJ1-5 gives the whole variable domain DARVTQTPRHKVTEMGQEVTMRCQPILGHNTVFWYRQTMMQGLELLAYFRNRAPLDDSGMPKDRFSAEMPDATLATLKIQPSEPRDSAVYFCASGLRQGWNSNQPQHFGDGTRLSIL.

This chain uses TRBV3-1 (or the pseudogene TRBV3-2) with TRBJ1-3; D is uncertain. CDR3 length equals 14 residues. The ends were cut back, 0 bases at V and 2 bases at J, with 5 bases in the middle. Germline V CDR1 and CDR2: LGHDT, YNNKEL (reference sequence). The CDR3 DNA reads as TGTGCCAGCAGCCAAGATTCGGCTGGAAACACCATATATTTT. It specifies CASSQDSAGNTIYF.

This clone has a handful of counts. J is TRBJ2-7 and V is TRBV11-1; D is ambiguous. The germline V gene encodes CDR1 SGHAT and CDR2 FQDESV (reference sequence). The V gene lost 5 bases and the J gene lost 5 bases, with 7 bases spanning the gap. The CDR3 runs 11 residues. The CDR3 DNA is TGTGCCAGCAGCCTCGAAGACGAGCAGTACTTC. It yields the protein CASSLEDEQYF.

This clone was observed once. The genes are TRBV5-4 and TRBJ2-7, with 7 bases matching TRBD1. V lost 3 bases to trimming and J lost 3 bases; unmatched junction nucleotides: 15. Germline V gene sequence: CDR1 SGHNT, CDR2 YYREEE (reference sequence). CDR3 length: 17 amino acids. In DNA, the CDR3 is TGTGCCAGCAGCTCTATGGACAGGTCGGGTGGTTACTACGAGCAGTACTTC. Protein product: CASSSMDRSGGYYEQYF.

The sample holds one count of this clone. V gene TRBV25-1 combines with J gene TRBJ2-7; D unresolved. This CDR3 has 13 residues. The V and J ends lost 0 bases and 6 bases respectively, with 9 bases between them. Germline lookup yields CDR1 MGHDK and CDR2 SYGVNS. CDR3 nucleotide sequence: TGTGCCAGCAGTGAATATACAATGGCCGAGCAGTACTTC. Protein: CASSEYTMAEQYF.

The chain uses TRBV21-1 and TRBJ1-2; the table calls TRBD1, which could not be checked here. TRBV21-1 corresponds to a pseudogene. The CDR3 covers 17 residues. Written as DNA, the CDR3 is TGTGCCAGCAGCAAAGTCCGGGACAGGGGGCGCGGCGGTGGCTACACCTTC. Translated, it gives CASSKVRDRGRGGGYTF.

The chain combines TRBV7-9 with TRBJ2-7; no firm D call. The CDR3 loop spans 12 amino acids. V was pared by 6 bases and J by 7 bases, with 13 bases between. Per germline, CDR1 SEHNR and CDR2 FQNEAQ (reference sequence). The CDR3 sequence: CASRQQLGEQYF. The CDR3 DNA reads TGTGCCAGCAGACAACAGCTGGGAGAGCAGTACTTC.

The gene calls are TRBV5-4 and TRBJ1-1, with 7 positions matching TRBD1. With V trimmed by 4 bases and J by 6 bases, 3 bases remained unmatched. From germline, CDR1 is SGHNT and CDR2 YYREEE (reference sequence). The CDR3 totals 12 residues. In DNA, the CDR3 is TGTGCCAGCAGCCCTGACAGGGCTGAAGCTTTCTTT. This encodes CASSPDRAEAFF. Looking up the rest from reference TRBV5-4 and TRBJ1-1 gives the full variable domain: ETGVTQSPTHLIKTRGQQVTLRCSSQSGHNTVSWYQQALGQGPQFIFQYYREEENGRGNFPPRFSGLQFPNYSSELNVNALELDDSALYLCASSPDRAEAFFGQGTRLTVV.

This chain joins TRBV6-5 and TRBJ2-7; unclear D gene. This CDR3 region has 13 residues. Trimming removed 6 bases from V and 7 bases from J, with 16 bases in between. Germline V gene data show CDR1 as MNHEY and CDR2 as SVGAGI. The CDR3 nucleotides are TGTGCCAGCAGGACCGGGCGAGTTCGGGAGCAGTACTTC. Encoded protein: CASRTGRVREQYF.